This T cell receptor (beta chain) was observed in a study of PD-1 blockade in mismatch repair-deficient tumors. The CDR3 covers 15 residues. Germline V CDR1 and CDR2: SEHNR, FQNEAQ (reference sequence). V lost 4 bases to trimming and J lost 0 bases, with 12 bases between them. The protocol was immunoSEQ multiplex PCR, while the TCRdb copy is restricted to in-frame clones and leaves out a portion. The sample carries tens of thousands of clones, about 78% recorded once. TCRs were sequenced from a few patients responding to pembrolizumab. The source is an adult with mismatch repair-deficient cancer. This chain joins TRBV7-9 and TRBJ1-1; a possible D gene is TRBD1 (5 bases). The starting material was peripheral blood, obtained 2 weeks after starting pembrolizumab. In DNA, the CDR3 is TGTGCCAGCAGCTCGCCGCGAGGGGTGAACACTGAAGCTTTCTTT. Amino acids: CASSSPRGVNTEAFF.